This entry lists 30 T cell receptor beta chains sequenced from one sample in a study of T cell changes during pregnancy in multiple sclerosis. Profiling relied on immunoSEQ multiplex PCR, and the TCRdb table lists in-frame clones only, not all of them. The sample has around 95,000 clones, about 92% seen once; the top ten hold approximately 2%. The input for sequencing was peripheral blood, taken after pregnancy. All receptors come from a female donor in good health, enrolled as a control in a pregnancy study.

This chain uses TRBV5-5 with TRBJ1-4; no firm D call. V lost 0 bases to trimming and J lost 0 bases, with 6 bases between them. CDR3 size: 15 residues. Germline V gene data show CDR1 as SGHKS and CDR2 as YYEKEE (reference sequence). The CDR3 is CASSLALTTNEKLFF. The CDR3 bases are TGTGCCAGCAGCTTGGCCCTTACAACTAATGAAAAACTGTTTTTT.

CDR3 DNA: TGTGCCAGCAGTTTGGGGACAGTAGGAAATCAGCCCCAGCATTTT. It encodes CASSLGTVGNQPQHF. The chain uses TRBV28 and TRBJ1-5; 7 nucleotides line up with TRBD1. This CDR3 contains 15 residues. V lost 3 bases and J lost 4; bases outside the gene matches: 6. Germline V gene data show CDR1 as MDHEN and CDR2 as SYDVKM.

CDR3 nucleotide sequence: TGTGCCAGCAGTGTGTTTGAGGGAAGTCAGCCCCAGCATTTT. Its protein is CASSVFEGSQPQHF. The chain has TRBV2 and TRBJ1-5; D remains unclear. Germline values: CDR1 SNHLY, CDR2 FYNNEI. The CDR3 is made up of 14 amino acids. Trimming took 4 bases from V and 6 from J, leaving 13 bases between them.

V usage is TRBV28 and J usage is TRBJ2-5, with D possibly being TRBD2 (5 bases). Trimming removed 4 bases from V and 10 bases from J, with 13 bases in between. The CDR3 runs to 12 residues. In germline, CDR1 is MDHEN, CDR2 SYDVKM. CDR3 residues: CASSYPPGGQYF. CDR3 DNA: TGTGCCAGCAGTTACCCCCCTGGAGGCCAGTACTTC.

The V call is TRBV12-2, the J call TRBJ1-2. TRBV12-2 is classified as a pseudogene. The CDR3 has 17 amino acids. The CDR3 region has the DNA TGTGCAAGTCGAGAAAGGGACTGGGACTCCCATAACTATGGCTACACCTTC. This gives the protein CASRERDWDSHNYGYTF.

V gene TRBV2 combines with J gene TRBJ2-2, with a tentative D call TRBD2 (6 bases). V shed 6 bases and J shed 0 bases, with 14 bases lying between them. Per the germline V gene, CDR1 is SNHLY and CDR2 is FYNNEI. The CDR3 is made up of 16 amino acids. This chain's CDR3 is CASSSRRTTNTGELFF. In nucleotides, the CDR3 is TGTGCCAGCAGCTCGAGGAGGACTACGAACACCGGGGAGCTGTTTTTT.

The genes are TRBV18 and TRBJ2-3, with 8 bases identical to TRBD2. Trimming took 6 bases from V and 0 from J; bases not matched to a gene: 11. The CDR3 runs to 17 residues. Germline values: CDR1 KGHSH, CDR2 LQKENI. In DNA, the CDR3 is TGTGCCAGCTCCCAAATCCGGCGACTAGCGAGCACAGATACGCAGTATTTT. This encodes CASSQIRRLASTDTQYF.

The rearrangement joins TRBV27 to TRBJ1-3; D is possibly TRBD1 (5 bases). V lost 4 bases to trimming and J lost 8 bases, with 24 bases between them. CDR1 is MNHEY, CDR2 SMNVEV, per germline (reference sequence). This CDR3 is built from 17 residues. The chain's CDR3 is CASSSGPPAGLGDTIYF. The CDR3 nucleotides read TGTGCCAGCAGTTCCGGGCCCCCCGCAGGGTTAGGGGACACCATATATTTT.

The chain is built from TRBV27 and TRBJ2-5; a weak D match, TRBD1 (6 bases). Trimming cost V 3 bases and J 4 bases, with 9 bases left between them. The germline CDR1 and CDR2 sequences are MNHEY and SMNVEV (reference sequence). The CDR3 sequence is 13 residues long. This CDR3 is CASSLRGLETQYF. In DNA form, the CDR3 reads TGTGCCAGCAGTTTGAGGGGGTTAGAGACCCAGTACTTC.

The CDR3 region has the DNA TGTGCCAGTAGTATGACAACCTCCTACGAGCAGTACTTC. It codes for CASSMTTSYEQYF. This chain joins TRBV19 and TRBJ2-7; D is unresolved. V was pared by 3 bases and J by 0 bases, with 6 bases between. CDR3 length: 13 amino acids. The germline CDR1 and CDR2 sequences are LNHDA and SQIVND (reference sequence).

The rearrangement joins TRBV13 to TRBJ1-2; 11 bases line up with TRBD1. Germline lookup yields CDR1 PRHDT and CDR2 FYEKMQ (reference sequence). J gave up 8 bases and V 5 bases, and 7 bases lay outside the gene matches. CDR3 length: 14 residues. The CDR3 nucleotides are TGTGCCAGCAGCGTCGGACAGGGGGCCGGAGGCTACACCTTC. Encoded protein: CASSVGQGAGGYTF.

The rearrangement uses TRBV19 and TRBJ1-5, with D possibly matching TRBD1 (5 bases). The CDR3 consists of 16 residues. V was pared by 3 bases and J by 6 bases, with 18 bases between. Germline V gives CDR1 LNHDA, CDR2 SQIVND (reference sequence). Written as DNA, the CDR3 is TGTGCCAGTAGTATGTTGGGACTCGACCCCATTCAGCCCCAGCATTTT. This sequence encodes CASSMLGLDPIQPQHF.

The J gene is TRBJ2-2, the V gene TRBV5-1; the match to TRBD1 covers 9 bases. The V gene's germline CDR1 is SGHRS and CDR2 YFSETQ. CDR3 length equals 15 residues. Germline trimming cut 4 bases from V and 6 bases from J; bases unmatched to any gene: 7. The CDR3 nucleotides read TGCGCCAGCAGCCAGGGACAGGGTGCCCCCGGGGAGCTGTTTTTT. Translation gives CASSQGQGAPGELFF.

The chain combines TRBV28 with TRBJ1-1; D remains unclear. The ends were cut back, 2 bases at V and 5 bases at J, with 12 bases in the middle. CDR1 MDHEN and CDR2 SYDVKM come from the germline V gene. This CDR3 contains 14 residues. The CDR3 spells CASSLRGVWTEAFF. In nucleotides, the CDR3 is TGTGCCAGCAGTTTACGGGGAGTATGGACTGAAGCTTTCTTT.

The chain joins TRBV9 to TRBJ1-2; unclear D gene. This CDR3 contains 14 residues. Germline-derived CDR1 and CDR2 are SGDLS and YYNGEE. The ends were cut back, 0 bases at V and 6 bases at J, with 12 bases in the middle. The CDR3 sequence is CASSVDARGNGYTF. CDR3 coding DNA: TGTGCCAGCAGCGTAGACGCTCGAGGCAATGGCTACACCTTC.

CDR3 amino acids: CAWKARGLGNTIYF. Here the CDR3 DNA reads TGTGCCTGGAAGGCCAGGGGGCTTGGAAACACCATATATTTT. The genes are TRBV30 and TRBJ1-3, with 8 bases matching TRBD1. The J segment lost 3 bases and the V segment lost 4 bases, leaving 5 bases of the junction unmatched. Germline assignment: CDR1 GTSNPN and CDR2 SVGIG (reference sequence). The CDR3 loop spans 14 amino acids.

This CDR3 is CASSLEVPLGRTGELFF. CDR3 nucleotide sequence: TGTGCCAGCAGCTTAGAGGTCCCCCTAGGTCGCACCGGGGAGCTGTTTTTT. The V and J genes are TRBV7-6 and TRBJ2-2; D is unresolved. Germline V lookup: CDR1 SGHVS, CDR2 FNYEAQ. Trimming left V 1 base short and J 4 bases short, with 16 bases between. This CDR3 is 17 amino acids long.

The CDR3, as DNA: TGTGCCAGCAGCCCCCGACTAGCGCCTGAGCAGTTCTTC. Protein sequence: CASSPRLAPEQFF. The J gene is TRBJ2-1, the V gene TRBV6-5; 8 bases are a match to TRBD2. The ends lost 6 bases at V and 9 bases at J; junction bases unmatched: 7. Germline V gives CDR1 MNHEY, CDR2 SVGAGI. This CDR3 spans 13 amino acids.

This chain uses TRBV7-9 with TRBJ2-5; the D is unclear. The J call may be wrong; the DNA end is better matched by TRBJ2-7. The germline V gene has CDR1 SEHNR and CDR2 FQNEAQ (reference sequence). This CDR3 spans 12 amino acids. Here the CDR3 reads CASSFLSYEQYF. DNA of the CDR3: TGTGCCAGCAGCTTCCTTTCCTACGAGCAGTACTTC.

This rearrangement joins TRBV2 to TRBJ2-3; 11 bases are shared with TRBD2. In germline, CDR1 is SNHLY, CDR2 FYNNEI. The CDR3 is 18 amino acids. Trimming took 0 bases from V and 3 from J; bases not matched to a gene: 8. The CDR3 reads CASSEALTSGISTDTQYF. Written as DNA, the CDR3 is TGTGCCAGCAGTGAAGCCCTGACTAGCGGGATTTCTACAGATACGCAGTATTTT.

The chain uses TRBV7-2 and TRBJ2-7, with 9 nucleotides matching TRBD2. Trimming removed 4 bases from V and 7 bases from J; junction bases left unmatched: 14. The CDR3 consists of 16 residues. Germline loops: CDR1 SGHTA, CDR2 FQGNSA. CDR3 DNA sequence: TGTGCCAGCAGCTCCGACTCTAGCGGGACCGCCGGGGAGCAGTACTTC. Its protein product is CASSSDSSGTAGEQYF. Combining the CDR3 with reference TRBV7-2 and TRBJ2-7 gives the whole variable domain GAGVSQSPSNKVTEKGKDVELRCDPISGHTALYWYRQSLGQGLEFLIYFQGNSAPDKSGLPSDRFSAERTGGSVSTLTIQRTQQEDSAVYLCASSSDSSGTAGEQYFGPGTRLTVT.

This chain uses TRBV30 with TRBJ2-3; 9 bases line up with TRBD2. Germline V lookup: CDR1 GTSNPN, CDR2 SVGIG (reference sequence). The J segment lost 4 bases and the V segment lost 5 bases, leaving 10 bases of the junction unmatched. The CDR3 is 15 amino acids. CDR3 in amino acids: CAWPNRLAGPDTQYF. The CDR3 region has the DNA TGTGCCTGGCCTAACCGCCTAGCGGGACCAGATACGCAGTATTTT. Complete variable domain (other parts from reference TRBV30 and TRBJ2-3): SQTIHQWPATLVQPVGSPLSLECTVEGTSNPNLYWYRQAAGRGLQLLFYSVGIGQISSEVPQNLSASRPQDRQFILSSKKLLLSDSGFYLCAWPNRLAGPDTQYFGPGTRLTVL.

The V call is TRBV9, the J call TRBJ2-5; possible D gene TRBD2, 6 bases. V lost 4 bases, J lost 4 bases, and 14 bases lay in between. CDR3 length: 14 amino acids. Germline CDR1 and CDR2: SGDLS and YYNGEE. Written as DNA, the CDR3 is TGTGCCAGCAGCTCCGAGATGGGGGGAGAGACCCAGTACTTC. Translation gives CASSSEMGGETQYF. Full variable domain (rest looked up from reference TRBV9 and TRBJ2-5): DSGVTQTPKHLITATGQRVTLRCSPRSGDLSVYWYQQSLDQGLQFLIQYYNGEERAKGNILERFSAQQFPDLHSELNLSSLELGDSALYFCASSSEMGGETQYFGPGTRLLVL.

This chain joins TRBV18 and TRBJ2-1; 14 bases are a match to TRBD2. Germline V lookup: CDR1 KGHSH, CDR2 LQKENI. J was trimmed by 8 bases and V by 6 bases; bases with no gene match: 6. CDR3 length: 15 residues. The CDR3 DNA follows: TGTGCCAGCTCCCAACTGGGACTAGCGGGAGATGAGCAGTTCTTC. Its protein is CASSQLGLAGDEQFF.

This chain uses TRBV15 with TRBJ2-7, with 7 bases lining up with TRBD2. CDR1 is LNHNV, CDR2 YYDKDF, per germline (reference sequence). The CDR3 runs to 14 residues. With 3 bases clipped from V and 0 bases from J, the junction kept 2 bases outside the gene matches. This chain's CDR3 is CATSSGGSSYEQYF. DNA for the CDR3: TGTGCCACCAGCAGTGGCGGGAGCTCCTACGAGCAGTACTTC.

This chain uses TRBV5-1 with TRBJ2-3, with a tentative D call TRBD1 (7 bases). V lost 0 bases, J lost 6 bases, and 11 bases lay in between. Germline loops: CDR1 SGHRS, CDR2 YFSETQ. This CDR3 spans 14 amino acids. CDR3 region: CASSLEGAGDTQYF. The CDR3 region has the DNA TGCGCCAGCAGCTTGGAGGGGGCGGGGGATACGCAGTATTTT.

The chain uses TRBV29-1 and TRBJ1-1; D gene unclear. CDR1 SQVTM and CDR2 ANQGSEA come from the germline V gene. Trimming took off 3 bases at V and 6 bases at J, with 11 bases between the two ends. This CDR3 has 12 amino acids. DNA for the CDR3: TGCAGCGTTGAGGGAGTCAGCGCTGAAGCTTTCTTT. Amino acids: CSVEGVSAEAFF. Complete variable domain (other parts from reference TRBV29-1 and TRBJ1-1): SAVISQKPSRDICQRGTSLTIQCQVDSQVTMMFWYRQQPGQSLTLIATANQGSEATYESGFVIDKFPISRPNLTFSTLTVSNMSPEDSSIYLCSVEGVSAEAFFGQGTRLTVV.

The chain links TRBV6-1 to TRBJ2-5, with D possibly being TRBD2 (6 bases). This CDR3 spans 12 amino acids. Germline loops: CDR1 MNHNS, CDR2 SASEGT. The ends were cut back, 10 bases at V and 4 bases at J, with 13 bases in the middle. CDR3 bases: TGTGCCACCTACGGAGGGCCAGAGACCCAGTACTTC. This translates into CATYGGPETQYF.

V is TRBV7-9 and J is TRBJ1-4; no clear D gene. Germline-derived CDR1 and CDR2 are SEHNR and FQNEAQ (reference sequence). The CDR3 totals 16 residues. V was trimmed by 2 bases and J by 0 bases, leaving 10 bases between them. The CDR3 region is CASSLSSAATNEKLFF. CDR3 DNA: TGTGCCAGCAGCTTATCCTCCGCGGCAACTAATGAAAAACTGTTTTTT.

The rearrangement uses TRBV9 and TRBJ2-5, with TRBD2 matching over 10 bases. This CDR3 has 17 residues. V lost 0 bases and J lost 2; bases outside the gene matches: 7. Germline values: CDR1 SGDLS, CDR2 YYNGEE. The CDR3 sequence is CASSVDPSGGLQETQYF. CDR3 nucleotide sequence: TGTGCCAGCAGCGTAGACCCTAGCGGGGGACTACAAGAGACCCAGTACTTC. Filled out from reference TRBV9 and TRBJ2-5, the complete variable domain reads DSGVTQTPKHLITATGQRVTLRCSPRSGDLSVYWYQQSLDQGLQFLIQYYNGEERAKGNILERFSAQQFPDLHSELNLSSLELGDSALYFCASSVDPSGGLQETQYFGPGTRLLVL.